This note documents a single TCR beta chain sequence. The antigen it recognizes is unknown. One end of the junction is discordant with germline, which a read error may explain. These data are taken from a study of blood T cells in healthy people across ages (dated by TCRdb to the mid-2010s). For the study in its entirety: In model experiments, roughly one uniquely barcoded TCR beta cDNA molecule per two T cells was captured by template switching. Donors of different ages were randomly distributed across sequencing lanes to avoid experimental bias. The study measured age-related changes in TCR beta repertoire diversity using deep sequencing normalized with unique cDNA molecular identifiers. For two donors (one aged 18 to 30 and one aged 80 or older), the study analyzed two additional independent replicas of 1 million unique cDNA reads from the same blood draw. Four age groups were formed from the donors: young (average approximately 15 years), middle-aged (around 40), aged (approximately 60) and long-lived (approximately 78).

Donors were about 36 systemically healthy Caucasian individuals from Russia aged about 6 to 100 years. Each donor gave 8 to 10 milliliters of peripheral blood, drawn into EDTA-treated Vacutainer tubes. Ficoll-Paque density-gradient centrifugation was used to isolate PBMCs, with at least 7 million per sample. Trizol reagent was used to extract total RNA from the PBMCs, yielding at least 5 micrograms per sample. Naive CD45RAhigh/CD27high T cell percentages were measured by flow cytometry on a PBMC aliquot from every donor. Inclusive of the bounding cysteine and phenylalanine, the CDR3 is 14 residues long. Only the CDR3 portion is preserved as DNA: 42 bases, with reading frame beginning at the first base. The germline V gene sets CDR1 to SNHLY and CDR2 to FYNNEI. The library was obtained by 5' RACE. The data were produced on an Illumina HiSeq 2500. A second PCR of about 6 to 11 cycles was performed with a sample-barcoded 5' primer and a J-beta primer mix. A unique molecular identifier was introduced onto each TCR beta cDNA molecule by a template-switch 5' adaptor carrying 12 random nucleotides. Each sample yielded at least 3 million CDR3-containing paired-end reads. First-strand cDNA synthesis was performed from all RNA using the Mint cDNA synthesis kit, with priming by a TRBC-specific oligonucleotide. After uracil-DNA glycosylase treatment, a first 18-cycle PCR used universal primers M1SS and BC2_uni_R on all cDNA. For the original study's pipeline: Each sample was normalized by randomly selecting 1 million high-quality reads, each carrying a distinct molecular identifier. Reads sharing molecular identifiers were discarded rather than binned into consensus sequences. CDR3 identification, clonotype clustering and error correction used MiTCR with a Q25 quality threshold and the strictest error-elimination algorithm. A nonparametric unseen species model with Euler transformation was used to estimate lower-bound total TCR beta diversity. TCRdb trimmed the raw reads at Q25, called clones with MiXCR and kept productive beta chains. Entries that share a CDR3 protein sequence are merged under the most common genes and DNA. TCRdb, rather than the study authors, made the V and J calls. The table for this sample lists hundreds of thousands of distinct CDR3 sequences; around 36% of them were counted only once. The ten largest clones capture 10% to 15% of the sample.

Broader findings and caveats from the paper: The percentage of naive T cells measured by flow cytometry correlated strongly with observed TCR beta diversity. Total diversity estimates from one million sequenced T cells were considered lower bounds and underestimates. Observed TCR beta diversity per million T cells fell roughly linearly with age, and a significant reduction was already apparent by age around 36. Compared with the aged group, the long-lived group had more naive CD4+ T cells, fewer expanded clones and increased TCR diversity, a pattern suggesting age selection. Donor CMV infection status was unknown, potentially confounding age-related changes in expanded clonotypes. Bulk unsorted PBMC profiling prevented conclusive comparison of naive and antigen-experienced compartments.

This TCR was recovered from a man between 18 and 35 years old in good health. The rearranged segments are TRBV2 and TRBJ1-4; TRBD1 matches 7 bases in the middle. Specimen: blood. In nucleotide form, the sequence is TGTGCCAGCGGTGAACAGGGGCTTAATGAAAAACTGTTTTTT. This gives the protein CASGEQGLNEKLFF.